Described below is a single TCR beta chain sequence and its context. Its antigen is not identified. The CDR3 runs 14 residues. V was pared by 4 bases and J by 6 bases, with 2 bases of the junction left unmatched. The germline V gene encodes CDR1 KGHDR and CDR2 SFDVKD. Libraries were prepared by immunoSEQ multiplex PCR; TCRdb keeps only in-frame clonotypes and omits some of them. The repertoire holds hundreds of thousands of clones, with 70% to 90% as singletons. This sample's treatment: around 19 received Ad26.COV2.S at low or high dose, single or two shots; about 5 received placebo; per-sample allocation not given. After the first vaccine or placebo injection, samples were drawn on day 63. These data belong to a study of Ad26.COV2.S vaccination and SARS-CoV-2 variants. Study-wide findings and caveats: Participants given vaccine showed non-spike TCR breadth similar to that of placebo recipients. Vaccinees showed greater spike-specific TCR breadth than placebo recipients.

The sample was peripheral blood, taken in a trial of Ad26.COV2.S vaccine versus placebo. The chain recombines TRBV24-1 with TRBJ2-4; 10 nucleotides line up with TRBD1. The clonotype originates from a person between 18 and 65 years old who received the Ad26.COV2.S COVID-19 vaccine or a placebo. The CDR3 region is CATSETGGLNIQYF. In DNA form, the CDR3 reads TGTGCCACCAGTGAGACAGGGGGCTTAAACATTCAGTACTTC.